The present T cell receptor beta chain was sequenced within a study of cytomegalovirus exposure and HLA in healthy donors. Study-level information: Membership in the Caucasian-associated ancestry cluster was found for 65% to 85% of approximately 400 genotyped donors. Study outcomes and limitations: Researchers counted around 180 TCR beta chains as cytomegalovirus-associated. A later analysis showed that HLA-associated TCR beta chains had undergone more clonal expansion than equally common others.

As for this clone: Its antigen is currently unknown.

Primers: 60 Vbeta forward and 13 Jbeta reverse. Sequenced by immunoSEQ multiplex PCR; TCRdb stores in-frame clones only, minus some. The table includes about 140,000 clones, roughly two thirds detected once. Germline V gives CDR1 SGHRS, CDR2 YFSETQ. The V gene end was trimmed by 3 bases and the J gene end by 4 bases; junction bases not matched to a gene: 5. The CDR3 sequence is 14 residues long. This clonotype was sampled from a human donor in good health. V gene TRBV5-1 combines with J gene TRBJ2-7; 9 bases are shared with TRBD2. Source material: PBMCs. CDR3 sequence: CASSSGLALYEQYF. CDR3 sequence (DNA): TGCGCCAGCAGCTCGGGACTAGCCCTTTACGAGCAGTACTTC.